The 17 T cell receptor beta chains presented below share a single source sample, sequenced in a study of OX40 agonist ivuxolimab in advanced cancers. Sequencing used immunoSEQ multiplex PCR; TCRdb keeps in-frame clones, though not all of them. The sample records more than 45,000 clones, more than 75% being singletons. The sequenced sample was CD4+ or CD8+ T cells sorted from blood, obtained in a trial of the OX40 agonist ivuxolimab. The receptors originated from an adult with an advanced solid tumor such as melanoma, head and neck, liver or kidney cancer.

This chain links TRBV2 with TRBJ1-2, with D hard to call. This CDR3 spans 13 amino acids. Germline values: CDR1 SNHLY, CDR2 FYNNEI. Trimming cost V 3 bases and J 0 bases, with 5 bases left between them. CDR3 nucleotides: TGTGCCAGCAGTGACGGATCTAACTATGGCTACACCTTC. Protein product: CASSDGSNYGYTF. The entire variable domain, with the rest obtained from reference TRBV2 and TRBJ1-2, is as follows: EPEVTQTPSHQVTQMGQEVILRCVPISNHLYFYWYRQILGQKVEFLVSFYNNEISEKSEIFDDQFSVERPDGSNFTLKIRSTKLEDSAMYFCASSDGSNYGYTFGSGTRLTVV.

The rearrangement joins TRBV19 to TRBJ2-1, with TRBD2 matching 11 bases. In germline, CDR1 is LNHDA, CDR2 SQIVND (reference sequence). V shed 3 bases, J shed 7 bases, and the junction held 8 bases outside the gene matches. The CDR3 runs to 16 residues. CDR3 coding DNA: TGTGCCAGTAGTATTATGACTAGCGGGGCCAAAAATGAGCAGTTCTTC. This sequence encodes CASSIMTSGAKNEQFF.

The V call is TRBV7-2, the J call TRBJ2-7; D gene ambiguous. The CDR3 contains 13 residues. The V gene lost 1 base and the J gene lost 1 base, with 5 bases spanning the gap. CDR1 SGHTA and CDR2 FQGNSA come from the germline V gene. The CDR3 nucleotides read TGTGCCAGCAGCTTAGGGCGGTCCTACGAGCAGTACTTC. Its translation: CASSLGRSYEQYF. Filled out from reference TRBV7-2 and TRBJ2-7, the complete variable domain reads GAGVSQSPSNKVTEKGKDVELRCDPISGHTALYWYRQSLGQGLEFLIYFQGNSAPDKSGLPSDRFSAERTGGSVSTLTIQRTQQEDSAVYLCASSLGRSYEQYFGPGTRLTVT.

This chain uses TRBV27 with TRBJ1-2, with a tentative D call TRBD1 (6 bases). Germline lookup yields CDR1 MNHEY and CDR2 SMNVEV (reference sequence). Trimming shortened V by 4 bases and J by 2 bases, and 17 bases separated the two germline ends. The CDR3 sequence is 16 residues long. CDR3 amino acids: CASSWGARSGNYGYTF. CDR3 bases: TGTGCCAGCAGTTGGGGGGCACGGTCAGGAAACTATGGCTACACCTTC.

The chain has TRBV13 and TRBJ1-1; no clear D. V was shortened by 2 bases and J by 5 bases, with 3 bases between the two germline ends. Germline CDR1 and CDR2: PRHDT and FYEKMQ (reference sequence). There are 11 residues in the CDR3. The CDR3 protein is CASSLRTEAFF. In DNA form, the CDR3 reads TGTGCCAGCAGCTTAAGGACTGAAGCTTTCTTT.

V usage is TRBV30 and J usage is TRBJ2-5; the D gene is possibly TRBD2 (5 bases). This CDR3 comprises 12 residues. Trimming stripped 3 bases from V and 5 bases from J, with 10 bases between. Germline V CDR1 and CDR2: GTSNPN, SVGIG (reference sequence). This CDR3 is CAWRSAEETQYF. CDR3 sequence (DNA): TGTGCCTGGAGGTCAGCGGAGGAGACCCAGTACTTC.

This chain connects TRBV6-1 to TRBJ2-7, with TRBD2 as a possible D gene (5 bases). This CDR3 has 13 amino acids. Germline assignment: CDR1 MNHNS and CDR2 SASEGT. V was clipped by 1 base and J by 6 bases, with 10 bases between them. The CDR3 loop reads CASSEGREAEQYF. The CDR3 nucleotides are TGTGCCAGCAGTGAAGGCCGGGAAGCCGAGCAGTACTTC.

The gene calls are TRBV6-1 and TRBJ2-2, with 8 bases identical to TRBD1. The germline CDR1 and CDR2 sequences are MNHNS and SASEGT. J gave up 5 bases and V 5 bases, and 7 bases lay outside the gene matches. This CDR3 is built from 15 residues. The CDR3 DNA is TGTGCCAGCAGTCCCTGGACAGGGATTACCGGGGAGCTGTTTTTT. As protein: CASSPWTGITGELFF.

The CDR3 loop is CASTPARSRRGNGEQFF. CDR3 nucleotides: TGTGCCAGCACCCCGGCGCGGTCTCGGAGAGGCAATGGTGAGCAGTTCTTC. This chain connects TRBV28 to TRBJ2-1; D ambiguous. Per germline, CDR1 MDHEN and CDR2 SYDVKM. This CDR3 spans 17 amino acids. The V end lost 7 bases, the J end lost 9 bases, and 28 bases lay between the germline ends. The full variable domain, completed using reference TRBV28 and TRBJ2-1, is DVKVTQSSRYLVKRTGEKVFLECVQDMDHENMFWYRQDPGLGLRLIYFSYDVKMKEKGDIPEGYSVSREKKERFSLILESASTNQTSMYLCASTPARSRRGNGEQFFGPGTRLTVL.

There are a few counts of this clone. The chain couples TRBV18 to TRBJ2-3; 11 bases line up with TRBD2. With V trimmed by 5 bases and J by 5 bases, 15 bases remained unmatched. The CDR3 totals 18 residues. The germline gives CDR1 KGHSH, CDR2 LQKENI. CDR3 DNA: TGTGCCAGCTCAGGCACCAGACTAGCGGGGCCCCAGGGAGATACGCAGTATTTT. This codes for CASSGTRLAGPQGDTQYF.

This sequence joins TRBV5-1 and TRBJ2-3, with 8 positions matching TRBD1. V lost 4 bases and J lost 1; bases outside the gene matches: 5. This CDR3 is built from 15 residues. CDR1 SGHRS and CDR2 YFSETQ come from the germline V gene. CDR3 coding DNA: TGCGCCAGCAGCGTACAGGGGGGTGGCACAGATACGCAGTATTTT. It codes for CASSVQGGGTDTQYF. The entire variable domain, with the rest obtained from reference TRBV5-1 and TRBJ2-3, is as follows: KAGVTQTPRYLIKTRGQQVTLSCSPISGHRSVSWYQQTPGQGLQFLFEYFSETQRNKGNFPGRFSGRQFSNSRSEMNVSTLELGDSALYLCASSVQGGGTDTQYFGPGTRLTVL.

The chain has TRBV28 and TRBJ1-3; D is unresolved. The CDR3 has 14 amino acids. V gave up 4 bases and J gave up 0 bases, with 7 bases separating them. Germline CDR1 is MDHEN and CDR2 is SYDVKM. The CDR3 region has the DNA TGTGCCAGCAGTTGGGGAGGCTCTGGAAACACCATATATTTT. Protein product: CASSWGGSGNTIYF.

Comment on this clone: The sample contains more than one DNA sequence encoding this CDR3. The chain couples TRBV18 to TRBJ1-2; D unclear. This CDR3 is 13 amino acids long. Germline CDR1 is KGHSH and CDR2 is LQKENI. Trimming removed 3 bases at V and 0 bases at J, with 5 bases between. The CDR3 sequence is CASSPEANYGYTF. As DNA, the CDR3 is TGTGCCAGCTCACCGGAGGCTAACTATGGCTACACCTTC.

The genes are TRBV7-3 and TRBJ2-5, with TRBD2 matching over 11 bases. The germline CDR1 and CDR2 sequences are SGHTA and FQGTGA. V dropped 4 bases and J dropped 5; count of bases not matched to a gene: 9. The CDR3 is 16 residues long. The CDR3 nucleotides read TGTGCCAGCAGCTCCGGTAGCGGGGGGGCCAGGGAGACCCAGTACTTC. The encoded protein is CASSSGSGGARETQYF.

The chain recombines TRBV9 with TRBJ1-2, with 8 bases fitting TRBD1. Germline V gene lookup returns CDR1 SGDLS and CDR2 YYNGEE. V trimming: 0 bases; J trimming: 6 bases; junction bases outside the gene matches: 13. This CDR3 has 17 residues. CDR3 loop: CASSVVSEVGTGDGYTF. DNA for the CDR3: TGTGCCAGCAGCGTAGTTTCGGAGGTAGGGACAGGAGATGGCTACACCTTC.

The rearrangement joins TRBV12-5 to TRBJ2-5, with D maybe TRBD1 (5 bases). Germline V CDR1 and CDR2: LGHNT, FRNRAP. CDR3 length: 13 residues. V was shortened by 1 base and J by 4 bases, with 7 bases between the two germline ends. The CDR3, as DNA: TGTGCTAGTGGTTTGGGGGGCGGAGAGACCCAGTACTTC. It is translated as CASGLGGGETQYF.

As DNA, the CDR3 is TGTGCCAGTAGGCCGGGACAGGGGAATCAGCCCCAGCATTTT. This codes for CASRPGQGNQPQHF. The gene calls are TRBV19 and TRBJ1-5, with TRBD1 matching 10 bases. Germline assignment: CDR1 LNHDA and CDR2 SQIVND (reference sequence). V was pared by 6 bases and J by 4 bases, with 3 bases of the junction left unmatched. The CDR3 sequence is 14 residues long.